This is a list of T cell receptor beta chains from one sample in a study of cytotoxic CD8 clonotypes in ibrutinib-treated CLL. The method was immunoSEQ multiplex PCR; TCRdb's version includes in-frame clones alone and lacks a portion of them. The data contain approximately 280,000 clones, about 72% of them seen just once; the ten biggest clones take up roughly 6%. The sequenced sample was PBMCs, obtained at disease progression, from a patient treated with ibrutinib. These TCRs come from a human donor with chronic lymphocytic leukemia. The CDR3 runs from the conserved cysteine through the conserved F or W. Each record gives: clone size, V gene, J gene, D gene, CDR3 DNA, CDR3 protein. The D gene is left open where the match is weak. Rows give clone size only sometimes, using once, few, many, or a class for an expanded clone.

>.|TRBV18|TRBJ2-1|TRBD2
TGTGCCAGCTCACCTCTAGCGGGATCCTACAATGAGCAGTTCTTC
CASSPLAGSYNEQFF
>.|TRBV7-8|TRBJ2-1|.
TGTGCCAGCAGCTTTCCCGAGGCCGCCTACAATGAGCAGTTCTTC
CASSFPEAAYNEQFF
>.|TRBV6-6|TRBJ1-1|.
TGTGCCAGCAGTCCTCCGTCCCCTGGCCCAAACACTGAAGCTTTCTTT
CASSPPSPGPNTEAFF
>once|TRBV6-1|TRBJ2-7|.
TGTGCCAGCAGTGAAGCTTTGGGCTACGAGCAGTACTTC
CASSEALGYEQYF
>.|TRBV6-4|TRBJ2-3|TRBD2
TGTGCCAGCAGTGACACGGCGGGGGAGGCAGATACGCAGTATTTT
CASSDTAGEADTQYF
>.|TRBV19|TRBJ1-2|.
TGTGCCAGTAGTATCGCAGTGGAGTATGGCTACACCTTC
CASSIAVEYGYTF
>.|TRBV7-9|TRBJ1-4|.
TGTGCCAGCAGTCCCGGACAGACTAATGAAAAACTGTTTTTT
CASSPGQTNEKLFF
>.|TRBV11-2|TRBJ2-1|.
TGTGCCAGCAGCCCATCACGCAATGAGCAGTTCTTC
CASSPSRNEQFF
>.|TRBV7-2|TRBJ2-7|.
TGTGCCAGCAGCTTGGCCCCTAAGGTCGAGCAGTACTTC
CASSLAPKVEQYF
>.|TRBV14|TRBJ2-2|.
TGTGCCAGCAGCCAGCCCGGGTGGGGGCACATGGGGGAGCTGTTTTTT
CASSQPGWGHMGELFF
>few|TRBV10-3|TRBJ2-7|.
TGTGCCATCAGTACACTAGGTCGGGACGAGCAGTACTTC
CAISTLGRDEQYF
>.|TRBV15|TRBJ2-6|.
TGTGCCACCAGCAGACCGGTTTCCCTCTCTGGGGCCAACGTCCTGACTTTC
CATSRPVSLSGANVLTF
>.|TRBV5-6|TRBJ2-3|.
TGTGCCAGCAGCTTGGGTAGCACAGATACGCAGTATTTT
CASSLGSTDTQYF
>.|TRBV4-1|TRBJ1-3|.
TGCGCCAGCAGCCAAAGTCGGAGCTCTGGAAACACCATATATTTT
CASSQSRSSGNTIYF
>.|TRBV6-6|TRBJ2-7|TRBD1
TGTGCCAGCAGGGGGACAGGGAAGGTTTACGAGCAGTACTTC
CASRGTGKVYEQYF
>once|TRBV11-1|TRBJ2-7|TRBD1
TGTGCCAGCAGCAGGACAGGGGGTCGCTACGAGCAGTACTTC
CASSRTGGRYEQYF
>.|TRBV29-1|TRBJ2-5|TRBD1
TGCAGCGTTGAAAGGGGGCCAGAGACCCAGTACTTC
CSVERGPETQYF
>.|TRBV6-5|TRBJ2-7|.
TGTGCCAGCAGTTACTCTTTTGAGGGGGGGGGCGAGCAGTACTTC
CASSYSFEGGGEQYF
>once|TRBV18|TRBJ2-1|TRBD2
TGTGCCAGCTTAAGGGCGGGGGACAATGAGCAGTTCTTC
CASLRAGDNEQFF
>.|TRBV5-6|TRBJ2-7|TRBD1
TGTGCCAGCAGCCCGGGACAGGGGTTTGTTTACGAGCAGTACTTC
CASSPGQGFVYEQYF
>.|TRBV6-5|TRBJ1-2|.
TGTGCCAGCAGCGAGGGGTCATATGGCTACACCTTC
CASSEGSYGYTF
>.|TRBV2|TRBJ2-7|.
TGTGGGGGGGCTAGTAACCACGAGCAGTACTTC
CGGASNHEQYF
>.|TRBV10-2|TRBJ1-5|.
TGCGCCAGCAAGGGGGAGAATCAGCCCCAGCATTTT
CASKGENQPQHF
>.|TRBV7-6|TRBJ2-5|TRBD2
TGTGCCAGCAGCTTCAGGACTAGCGGGACAGAGACCCAGTACTTC
CASSFRTSGTETQYF
>few|TRBV11-2|TRBJ2-1|.
TGTGCCAGCAGCCGGAGTCACAATGAGCAGTTCTTC
CASSRSHNEQFF
>.|TRBV12-5|TRBJ1-2|.
TGTGCTAGTGGTGCGGGGGCCTATGGCTACACCTTC
CASGAGAYGYTF
>.|TRBV9|TRBJ2-3|TRBD1
TGTGCCAGCAGCGTAGGACAGGGGCCAGATACGCAGTATTTT
CASSVGQGPDTQYF
>.|TRBV2|TRBJ1-3|.
TGTGCCACCGGAGGGGAGGGAAACACCATATATTTT
CATGGEGNTIYF
>.|TRBV28|TRBJ2-2|TRBD2
TGTGCCAGCAGTTTATCGGGTCTAGCGGGAGCCGGGGAGCTGTTTTTT
CASSLSGLAGAGELFF
>.|TRBV29-1|TRBJ1-5|.
TGCAGCTTCAATTATCGGGATCAGCCCCAGCATTTT
CSFNYRDQPQHF
>.|TRBV5-5|TRBJ2-7|.
TGTGCCAGCAGCTTGGCCCGAAGTGGAAACGAGCAGTACTTC
CASSLARSGNEQYF
>few|TRBV4-1|TRBJ1-2|TRBD1
TGCGCCAGCAGCCCTCCGGGACAGGTAAACTATGGCTACACCTTC
CASSPPGQVNYGYTF
>.|TRBV9|TRBJ2-1|.
TGTGCCAGCAGCGTAGGGGACCCCTGGGGTGAGCAGTTCTTC
CASSVGDPWGEQFF
>.|TRBV4-1|TRBJ2-2|.
TGCGCCAGCAGCCACGCAAGGTCCGGGGAGCTGTTTTTT
CASSHARSGELFF
>.|TRBV7-8|TRBJ1-2|TRBD1
TGTGCCATCGGGAACCTACGGGACAGAAACTATGGCTACACCTTC
CAIGNLRDRNYGYTF
>.|TRBV5-1|TRBJ2-3|.
TGCGCCAGCAGCTTGGTTGGTAGCGACAGCACAGATACGCAGTATTTT
CASSLVGSDSTDTQYF
>.|TRBV11-2|TRBJ2-1|TRBD2
TGTGCCAGCAGCCCCGGCAGGACTAGCGGGAATGAGCAGTTCTTC
CASSPGRTSGNEQFF
>.|TRBV6-5|TRBJ2-2|TRBD2
TGTGCCAGCAGTTACCCTCTAGCGGGGGGCACCGGGGAGCTGTTTTTT
CASSYPLAGGTGELFF
>.|TRBV4-1|TRBJ2-7|.
TGCGCCAGCAGCCAAGATTCTTACGGAAACTACGAGCAGTACTTC
CASSQDSYGNYEQYF
>.|TRBV9|TRBJ2-3|TRBD2
TGTGCCAGCAGCATCTCTAGCGGGGGGGCCACCACTCGAGATACGCAGTATTTT
CASSISSGGATTRDTQYF
>.|TRBV7-9|TRBJ1-1|.
TGTGCCAGCAGCCCAAAGGTAGCAGAGGGCACTGAAGCTTTCTTT
CASSPKVAEGTEAFF
>few|TRBV6-5|TRBJ1-1|.
TGTGCCAGCAGTTACACCGGGGAAAACACTGAAGCTTTCTTT
CASSYTGENTEAFF
>few|TRBV5-1|TRBJ1-6|TRBD1
TGCGCCAGCAGCTCGACAGGGGGAAGGGATTCACCCCTCCACTTT
CASSSTGGRDSPLHF
>.|TRBV5-4|TRBJ1-1|.
TGTGCCAGCAGCCTCGGGTCTCTCGGCTATGAAGCTTTCTTT
CASSLGSLGYEAFF
>.|TRBV18|TRBJ1-1|TRBD1
TGTGCCAGCTCACCACCCTACAGGGGGCAAGCTTTCTTT
CASSPPYRGQAFF
>.|TRBV19|TRBJ1-1|.
TGTGCCAGTGGGGGACTAGGCAGGGAAGCTTTCTTT
CASGGLGREAFF
>.|TRBV12-5|TRBJ2-7|.
TGTGCTAGTGTTGTCACCAGCTACGAGCAGTACTTC
CASVVTSYEQYF
>.|TRBV28|TRBJ1-2|.
TGTGCCAGCAGTTTTATACAGGGCTATGGCTACACCTTC
CASSFIQGYGYTF
>.|TRBV7-6|TRBJ2-1|TRBD2
TGTGCCAGCAGCTCACCGGGACTAGCGGGAGTGGGTGAGCAGTTCTTC
CASSSPGLAGVGEQFF
>.|TRBV9|TRBJ2-3|.
TGTGCCAGCAGCGCCTTTGTGGGCCGGTACACAGATACGCAGTATTTT
CASSAFVGRYTDTQYF
>once|TRBV29-1|TRBJ1-1|.
TGCAGCGTTGTTCGGGTACAAAACACTGAAGCTTTCTTT
CSVVRVQNTEAFF
>.|TRBV29-1|TRBJ2-1|TRBD2
TGCAGCGTGGACCTAGCGGGGGGCGGGAGCTTTAGTGAGCAGTTCTTC
CSVDLAGGGSFSEQFF
>.|TRBV7-8|TRBJ2-5|.
TGTGCCAGCAGCCCAAGCCAGACCCAGTACTTC
CASSPSQTQYF